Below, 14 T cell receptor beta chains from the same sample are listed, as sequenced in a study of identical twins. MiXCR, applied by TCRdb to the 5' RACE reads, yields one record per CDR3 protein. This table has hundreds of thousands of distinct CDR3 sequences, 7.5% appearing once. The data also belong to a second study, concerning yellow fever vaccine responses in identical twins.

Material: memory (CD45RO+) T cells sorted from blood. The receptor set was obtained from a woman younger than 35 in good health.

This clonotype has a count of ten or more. DNA for the CDR3: TGTGCCAGCTCACCGCTGTCATCCACCGTTTTGCAGTTCTTC. This gives the protein CASSPLSSTVLQFF. This chain joins TRBV18 and TRBJ2-1, with no clear D. V was clipped by 3 bases and J by 12 bases, with 18 bases between them. The CDR3 runs to 14 residues. Germline V gene lookup returns CDR1 KGHSH and CDR2 LQKENI.

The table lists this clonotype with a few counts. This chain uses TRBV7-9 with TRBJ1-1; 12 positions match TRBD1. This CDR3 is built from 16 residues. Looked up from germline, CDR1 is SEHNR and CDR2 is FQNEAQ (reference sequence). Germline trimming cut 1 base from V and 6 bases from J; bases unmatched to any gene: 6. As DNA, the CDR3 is TGTGCCAGCAGCTTAGGGGACAGGGGGCGAACAGCTGAAGCTTTCTTT. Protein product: CASSLGDRGRTAEAFF. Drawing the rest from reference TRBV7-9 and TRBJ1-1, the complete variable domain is DTGVSQNPRHKITKRGQNVTFRCDPISEHNRLYWYRQTLGQGPEFLTYFQNEAQLEKSRLLSDRFSAERPKGSFSTLEIQRTEQGDSAMYLCASSLGDRGRTAEAFFGQGTRLTVV.

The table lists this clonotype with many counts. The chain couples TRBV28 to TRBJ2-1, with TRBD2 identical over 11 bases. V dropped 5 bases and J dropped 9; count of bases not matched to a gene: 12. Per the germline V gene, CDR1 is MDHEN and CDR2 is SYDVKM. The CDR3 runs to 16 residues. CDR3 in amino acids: CASSPIAGGPFLEQFF. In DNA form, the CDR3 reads TGTGCCAGCAGTCCCATAGCGGGAGGGCCGTTCCTTGAGCAGTTCTTC.

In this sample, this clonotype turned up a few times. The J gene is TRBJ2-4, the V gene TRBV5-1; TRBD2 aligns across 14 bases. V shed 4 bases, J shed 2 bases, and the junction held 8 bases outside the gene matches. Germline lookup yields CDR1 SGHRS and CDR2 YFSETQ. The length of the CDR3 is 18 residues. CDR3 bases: TGCGCCAGCAGCCGGGGACTAGCGGGGGCCGAGACCAAAAACATTCAGTACTTC. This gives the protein CASSRGLAGAETKNIQYF.

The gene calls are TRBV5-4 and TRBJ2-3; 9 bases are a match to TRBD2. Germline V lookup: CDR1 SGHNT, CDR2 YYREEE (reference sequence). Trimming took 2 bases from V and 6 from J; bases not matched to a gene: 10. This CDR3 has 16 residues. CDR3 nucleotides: TGTGCCAGCAGCTTTGGCGCGGGGGGGCGCGCGGATACGCAGTATTTT. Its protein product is CASSFGAGGRADTQYF.

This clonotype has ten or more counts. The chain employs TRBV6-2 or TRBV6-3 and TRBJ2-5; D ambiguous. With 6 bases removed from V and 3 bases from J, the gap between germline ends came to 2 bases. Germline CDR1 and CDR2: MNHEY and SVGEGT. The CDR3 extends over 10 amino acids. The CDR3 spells CASSKETQYF. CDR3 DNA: TGTGCCAGCAGCAAAGAGACCCAGTACTTC.

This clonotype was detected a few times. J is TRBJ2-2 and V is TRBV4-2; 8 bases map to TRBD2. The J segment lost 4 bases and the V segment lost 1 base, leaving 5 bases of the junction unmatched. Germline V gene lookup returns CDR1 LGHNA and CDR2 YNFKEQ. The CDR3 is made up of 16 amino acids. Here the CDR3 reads CASSQGERETTGELFF. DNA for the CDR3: TGTGCCAGCAGCCAAGGAGAGCGGGAGACCACCGGGGAGCTGTTTTTT.

The CDR3 region has the DNA TGTGCCTGGAGTGTTAGCCAGGGAGCTTTCTTT. Protein sequence: CAWSVSQGAFF. V gene TRBV30 combines with J gene TRBJ1-1, with D maybe TRBD1 (5 bases). The germline V and J ends were trimmed by 0 bases and 10 bases, with 9 bases remaining between them. The CDR3 loop spans 11 amino acids. Per germline, CDR1 GTSNPN and CDR2 SVGIG (reference sequence).

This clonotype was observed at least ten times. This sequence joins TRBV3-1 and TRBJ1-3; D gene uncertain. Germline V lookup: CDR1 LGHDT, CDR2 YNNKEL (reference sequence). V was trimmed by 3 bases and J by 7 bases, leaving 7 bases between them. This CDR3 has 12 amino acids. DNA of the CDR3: TGTGCCAGCAGCCATGGGTCGAACACCATATATTTT. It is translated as CASSHGSNTIYF.

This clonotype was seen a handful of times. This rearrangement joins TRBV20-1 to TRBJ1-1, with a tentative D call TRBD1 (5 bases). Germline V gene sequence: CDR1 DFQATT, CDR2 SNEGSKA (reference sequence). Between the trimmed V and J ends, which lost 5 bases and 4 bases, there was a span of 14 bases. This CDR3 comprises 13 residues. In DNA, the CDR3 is TGCAGTGCTGGAGGGCAGGGCGGCACTGAAGCTTTCTTT. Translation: CSAGGQGGTEAFF.

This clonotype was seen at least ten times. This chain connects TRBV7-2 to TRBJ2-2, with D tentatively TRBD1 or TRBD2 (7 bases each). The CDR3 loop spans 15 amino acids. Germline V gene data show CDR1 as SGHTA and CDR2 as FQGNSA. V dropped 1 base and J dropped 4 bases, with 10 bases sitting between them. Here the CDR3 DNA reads TGTGCCAGCAGCTTAGTCAGGGGGGGCACCGGGGAGCTGTTTTTT. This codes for CASSLVRGGTGELFF.

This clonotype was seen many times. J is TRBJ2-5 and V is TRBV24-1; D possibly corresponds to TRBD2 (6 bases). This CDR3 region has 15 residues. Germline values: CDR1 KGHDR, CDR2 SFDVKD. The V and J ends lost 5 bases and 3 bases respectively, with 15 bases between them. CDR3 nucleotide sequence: TGTGCCACCAGTGTGAGAAGGGACTTCAAAGAGACCCAGTACTTC. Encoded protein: CATSVRRDFKETQYF.

This CDR3 reads CSAQRAGLVLAKNIQYF. CDR3 nucleotides: TGCAGTGCCCAGAGAGCAGGACTTGTGCTAGCCAAAAACATTCAGTACTTC. The rearrangement uses TRBV20-1 and TRBJ2-4; TRBD2 might be the D (5 bases). This CDR3 has 17 amino acids. V lost 6 bases and J lost 0, with 21 bases in between. Germline assignment: CDR1 DFQATT and CDR2 SNEGSKA (reference sequence).

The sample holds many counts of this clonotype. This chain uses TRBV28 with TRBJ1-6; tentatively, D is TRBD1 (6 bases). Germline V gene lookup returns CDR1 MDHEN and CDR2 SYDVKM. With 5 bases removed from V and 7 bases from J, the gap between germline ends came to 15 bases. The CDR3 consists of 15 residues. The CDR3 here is CASSPSGQYNSPLHF. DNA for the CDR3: TGTGCCAGCAGTCCATCCGGACAGTACAATTCACCCCTCCACTTT.